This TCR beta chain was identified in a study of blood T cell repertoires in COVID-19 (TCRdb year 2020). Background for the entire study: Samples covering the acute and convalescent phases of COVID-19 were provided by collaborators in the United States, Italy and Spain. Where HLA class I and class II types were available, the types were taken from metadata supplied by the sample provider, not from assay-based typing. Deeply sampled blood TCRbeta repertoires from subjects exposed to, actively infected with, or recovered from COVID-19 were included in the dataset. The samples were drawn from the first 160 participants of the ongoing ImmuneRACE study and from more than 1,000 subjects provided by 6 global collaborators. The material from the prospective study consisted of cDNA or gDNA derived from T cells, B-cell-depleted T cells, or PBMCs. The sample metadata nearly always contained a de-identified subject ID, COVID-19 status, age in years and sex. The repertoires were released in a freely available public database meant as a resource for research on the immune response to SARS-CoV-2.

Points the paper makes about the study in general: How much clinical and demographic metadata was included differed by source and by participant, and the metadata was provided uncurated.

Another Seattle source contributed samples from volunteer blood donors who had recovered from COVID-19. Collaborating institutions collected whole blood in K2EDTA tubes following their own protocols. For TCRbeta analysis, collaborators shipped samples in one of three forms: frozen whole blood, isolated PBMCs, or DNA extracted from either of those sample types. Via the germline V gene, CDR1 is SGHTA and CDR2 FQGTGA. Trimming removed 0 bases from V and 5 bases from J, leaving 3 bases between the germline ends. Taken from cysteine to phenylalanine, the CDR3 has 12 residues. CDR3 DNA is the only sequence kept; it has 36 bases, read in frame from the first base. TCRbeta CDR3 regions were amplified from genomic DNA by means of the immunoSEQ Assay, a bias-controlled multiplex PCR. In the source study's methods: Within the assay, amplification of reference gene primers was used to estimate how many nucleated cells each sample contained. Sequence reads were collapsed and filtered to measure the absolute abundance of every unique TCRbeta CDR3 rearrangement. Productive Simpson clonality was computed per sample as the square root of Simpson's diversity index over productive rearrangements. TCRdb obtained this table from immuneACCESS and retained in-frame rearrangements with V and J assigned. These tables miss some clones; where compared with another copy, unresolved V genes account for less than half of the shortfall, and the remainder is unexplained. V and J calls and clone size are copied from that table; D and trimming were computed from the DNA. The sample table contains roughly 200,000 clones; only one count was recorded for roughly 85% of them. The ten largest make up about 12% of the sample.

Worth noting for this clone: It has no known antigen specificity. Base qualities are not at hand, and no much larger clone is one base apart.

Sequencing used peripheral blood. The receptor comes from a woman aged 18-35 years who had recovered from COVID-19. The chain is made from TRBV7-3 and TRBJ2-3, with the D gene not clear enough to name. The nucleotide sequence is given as TGTGCCAGCAGCTTAACCGGAGATACGCAGTATTTT. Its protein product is CASSLTGDTQYF.